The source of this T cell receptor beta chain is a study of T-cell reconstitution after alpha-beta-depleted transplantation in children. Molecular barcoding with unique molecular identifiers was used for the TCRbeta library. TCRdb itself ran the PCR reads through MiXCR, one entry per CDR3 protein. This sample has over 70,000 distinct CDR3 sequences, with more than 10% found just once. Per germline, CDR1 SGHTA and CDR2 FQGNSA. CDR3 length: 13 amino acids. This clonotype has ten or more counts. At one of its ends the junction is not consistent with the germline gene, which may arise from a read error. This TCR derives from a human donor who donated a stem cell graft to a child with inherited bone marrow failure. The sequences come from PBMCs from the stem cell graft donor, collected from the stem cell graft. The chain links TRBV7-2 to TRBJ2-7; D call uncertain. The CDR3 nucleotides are TGTGCCAGCAGCTTAGGATTTGTGGACCCGGCGGACTTC. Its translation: CASSLGFVDPADF.